These 6 T cell receptor beta chains originate from one sample sequenced in a study of PD-L1 blockade in urothelial cancer (dated by TCRdb to the late 2010s). The sample's time point, from its label and the paper: peripheral blood 6 weeks after treatment start. Receptor amplification or capture employed the immunoSEQ multiplex PCR assay. TCRdb obtained this table from immuneACCESS and retained in-frame rearrangements with V and J assigned. These tables miss some clones; where compared with another copy, unresolved V genes account for less than half of the shortfall, and the remainder is unexplained. This sample holds 48,000 or so clones; 80% to 90% were observed only once. The ten top clones hold over 8.5% of the sample. The sequencing here drew on PBMCs, taken around atezolizumab (anti-PD-L1) treatment. Receptors were obtained from a man aged 65-85 years with urothelial cancer.

The CDR3 is CASSLDRGGTEKLFF. The CDR3 DNA is TGTGCCAGCAGCTTAGACAGGGGGGGAACGGAAAAACTGTTTTTT. The chain is built from TRBV7-8 and TRBJ1-4, with 8 bases lining up with TRBD1. Losses at the gene ends were 1 base for V and 8 bases for J; bases not matched to a gene: 6. The CDR3 runs to 15 residues. Germline CDR1 is SGHVS and CDR2 is FQNEAQ.

The V call is TRBV5-6, the J call TRBJ2-7, with 14 bases aligning to TRBD2. V gave up 8 bases and J gave up 5 bases; unmatched junction bases: 15. The germline CDR1 and CDR2 sequences are SGHDT and YYEEEE. The CDR3 extends over 17 amino acids. The CDR3 is CASEGGLAGAFPHEQYF. Here the CDR3 DNA reads TGTGCCAGTGAAGGGGGACTAGCGGGAGCTTTTCCCCACGAGCAGTACTTC.

The count of this clone is one. The chain couples TRBV5-8 to TRBJ2-7; the match to TRBD2 covers 8 bases. V trimming: 4 bases; J trimming: 0 bases; junction bases outside the gene matches: 15. The CDR3 totals 18 residues. Germline V gene data show CDR1 as SGHTS and CDR2 as YDEGEE. As DNA, the CDR3 is TGTGCCAGCAGCCCGGGGTCGGCTAGCGGGTGGAGCTCCTACGAGCAGTACTTC. Translated: CASSPGSASGWSSYEQYF.

The chain couples TRBV28 to TRBJ2-5, with TRBD2 matching over 7 bases. V trimming: 5 bases; J trimming: 0 bases; junction bases outside the gene matches: 6. The germline V gene has CDR1 MDHEN and CDR2 SYDVKM. This CDR3 comprises 15 residues. The CDR3 here is CASSGGAGYQETQYF. The CDR3 DNA reads as TGTGCCAGCAGTGGTGGAGCGGGGTACCAAGAGACCCAGTACTTC.

The chain recombines TRBV7-2 with TRBJ1-5; 9 bases agree with TRBD1. This CDR3 is built from 15 residues. Germline CDR1 SGHTA, CDR2 FQGNSA. Trimming removed 4 bases from V and 13 bases from J; junction bases left unmatched: 14. CDR3 protein: CASSSGTGLGLPQHF. In DNA, the CDR3 is TGTGCCAGCAGCTCCGGGACAGGGCTCGGATTGCCACAGCATTTT.

V and J are TRBV10-1 and TRBJ2-7, with 9 positions matching TRBD1. The germline V gene encodes CDR1 WNHNN and CDR2 SYGVQD (reference sequence). V lost 3 bases to trimming and J lost 6 bases; unmatched junction nucleotides: 6. The CDR3 contains 14 residues. In DNA, the CDR3 is TGCGCCAGCAGTGACTCCGGGACAGGGAGCGAGCAGTACTTC. It yields the protein CASSDSGTGSEQYF.